The clone carrying this TCR beta chain was counted at least ten times. Its antigen is currently unknown. The junction departs from the called germline gene at one end, perhaps through a read error. Production of TCR cDNA was by 5'RACE template switching, which also added a universal primer site and UMIs. Each CDR3 protein is one row after TCRdb ran MiXCR on the 5' RACE reads. The sample holds 340,000 or so distinct CDR3 sequences, 9.5% to 15% seen once. The sample belongs to a study of T cells after yellow fever vaccination. Study outcomes and limitations: Researchers report a weaker secondary response that nonetheless peaked faster, day 5 versus 15.

The CDR3 spans 14 residues. The germline CDR1 and CDR2 sequences are SGHRS and YFSETQ. The sequence derives from a man aged 18 to 35 who received the YFV17D yellow fever vaccine. The sample was CD4+ T cells sorted from PBMCs, taken 15 days after the yellow fever booster vaccination. This chain uses TRBV5-1 with TRBJ2-5; D possibly matches TRBD1 or TRBD2 (5 bases each). CDR3 nucleotides: TGCGCCAGCAGTTTGGGGGACCCCCAAGAGACCCAGTACTTC. It is translated as CASSLGDPQETQYF.